These T cell receptor beta chains were read from a single sample in a study of prognosis after radiotherapy for stage I lung cancer. A single record per CDR3 protein comes from TCRdb applying MiXCR to the multiplex PCR reads. The sample has 8,000 to 9,000 distinct CDR3 sequences, 62% seen once; the top ten hold around 18%. This material consisted of PBMCs, taken before or after stereotactic body radiation therapy (not recorded which). These receptors were taken from a donor aged 50 or older with non-small cell lung cancer. CDR3s include the opening cysteine and the closing phenylalanine or tryptophan. The D gene is left open where the match is weak. Size tells how often a clone was seen (once, few, many) or the class of an expanded clone, and some rows leave it out.

d_gene	abundance	j_gene	v_gene	CDR3nt	CDR3aa
TRBD1	many	TRBJ2-5	TRBV10-3	TGTGCCATCAGCCCCGGGACAGGGGGCGGGATCCAAGAGACCCAGTACTTC	CAISPGTGGGIQETQYF
NA	medium-sized	TRBJ2-3	TRBV27	TGTGCCAGCAGTTTGTCCGACGGAAGAAAGAGAGATACGCAGTATTTT	CASSLSDGRKRDTQYF
NA	NA	TRBJ1-5	TRBV3-1	TGTGCCAGCAGCCAAGACCTCCAGGGTCAGCCCCAGCATTTT	CASSQDLQGQPQHF
TRBD1	NA	TRBJ1-6	TRBV6-1	TGTGCCAGCAAGCTGCCGGGACAGGGGGTATCACCCCTCCACTTT	CASKLPGQGVSPLHF
TRBD1	NA	TRBJ2-1	TRBV6-1	TGTGCCAGCAGTATCTCCGGGACAGGGGGCTACAATGAGCAGTTCTTC	CASSISGTGGYNEQFF
NA	medium-sized	TRBJ2-7	TRBV5-1	TGCGCCAGCAGCCCCCAAGTAGCGATGCGCGAGCAGTACTTC	CASSPQVAMREQYF
NA	medium-sized	TRBJ2-7	TRBV20-1	TGCAGTGCTAGAGGTTTGCGTAGCGTTAGCGAGCAGTACTTC	CSARGLRSVSEQYF
NA	once	TRBJ2-7	TRBV28	TGTGCCAGCAGCGAACAGGGTAGAAAGTACGAGCAGTACTTC	CASSEQGRKYEQYF
NA	large	TRBJ2-7	TRBV20-1	TGCAGTGCTAGAACGAGGGACTTCCGATACGAGCAGTACTTC	CSARTRDFRYEQYF
TRBD2	medium-sized	TRBJ2-3	TRBV18	TGTGCCAGCTCGCTTACTAGCGGAGATACGCAGTATTTT	CASSLTSGDTQYF
NA	NA	TRBJ2-2	TRBV19	TGTGCCAGTAGCAAACAGGGTATTAACGGGGAGCTGTTTTTT	CASSKQGINGELFF
NA	NA	TRBJ2-7	TRBV7-9	TGTGCCAGCAGCTTATGTAGCGTGGGCGAGCAGTACTTC	CASSLCSVGEQYF
NA	NA	TRBJ2-1	TRBV6-2/TRBV6-3	TGTGCCAGCAATGCGGGATTCAATGAGCAGTTCTTC	CASNAGFNEQFF
NA	NA	TRBJ2-7	TRBV30	TGTGCCTGGAGGGTAACGGGACTTACATCGTGGGAGCAGTACTTC	CAWRVTGLTSWEQYF
TRBD1	once	TRBJ2-2	TRBV7-2	TGTGCCAGCAGCTCGAGACAGGGGGGCACCGGGGAGCTGTTTTTT	CASSSRQGGTGELFF
NA	many	TRBJ2-3	TRBV4-1	TGCGCCAGCAGCCAAGTGGTGGATTCCACAGATACGCAGTATTTT	CASSQVVDSTDTQYF
TRBD1	few	TRBJ2-2	TRBV6-1	TGTGCCAGCAGCCCAGGACAGGGGATTGGCGGGGAGCTGTTTTTT	CASSPGQGIGGELFF
NA	NA	TRBJ2-1	TRBV7-2	TGTGCCAGCAGCTTACCTCCGTCGAGGGCGCAGTTCTTC	CASSLPPSRAQFF
TRBD2	medium-sized	TRBJ2-5	TRBV28	TGTGCCAGCAGTCCCGCGGGACTAGCGGGAGACGAGACCCAGTACTTC	CASSPAGLAGDETQYF
TRBD1	medium-sized	TRBJ2-3	TRBV2	TGTGCCAGTTCACCCGGGACAGGGGGCACAGATACGCAGTATTTT	CASSPGTGGTDTQYF
TRBD1	NA	TRBJ1-2	TRBV20-1	TGCAGTGCTGGGACAGGGGGAAACTATGGCTACACCTTC	CSAGTGGNYGYTF
TRBD1	NA	TRBJ2-3	TRBV6-2/TRBV6-3	TGTGCCAGCAGTTACGGGACAGGGACAGATACGCAGTATTTT	CASSYGTGTDTQYF
NA	few	TRBJ2-7	TRBV7-9	TGTGCCAGCAGCTTAGATACTGTCGGATCCTACGAGCAGTACTTC	CASSLDTVGSYEQYF
NA	many	TRBJ2-5	TRBV5-1	TGCGCCAGCAGCTTGGGTTCAACGGGATCTGAGACCCAGTACTTC	CASSLGSTGSETQYF
NA	NA	TRBJ2-7	TRBV14	TGTGCCAGCAGCCCCGACGGCACCTTGAGGGCTCGGGAGCAGTACTTC	CASSPDGTLRAREQYF
NA	few	TRBJ2-7	TRBV6-4	TGTGCCAGCAGTAGGGGGGGCCGACCGCCCCATTCCTACGAGCAGTACTTC	CASSRGGRPPHSYEQYF
TRBD1	NA	TRBJ1-2	TRBV20-1	TGCAGTGCCGATTTGCCGGGCAGGGGGATCCTGAACTATGGCTACACCTTC	CSADLPGRGILNYGYTF
TRBD1	medium-sized	TRBJ2-5	TRBV6-2/TRBV6-3	TGTGCCAGCAGTTTAGGACAGGGAGAGACCCAGTACTTC	CASSLGQGETQYF
NA	medium-sized	TRBJ1-2	TRBV3-1	TGTGCCAGCCACTCCCAGGGGCAGGGCTATGGCTACACCTTC	CASHSQGQGYGYTF
TRBD2	medium-sized	TRBJ2-5	TRBV6-2/TRBV6-3	TGTGCCAGCATGTCGACTAGCGGGAGTGGGGAGACCCAGTACTTC	CASMSTSGSGETQYF
NA	medium-sized	TRBJ1-5	TRBV6-1	TGTGCCAGCAGTAGATATAATAGCAATCAGCCCCAGCATTTT	CASSRYNSNQPQHF
NA	NA	TRBJ2-7	TRBV7-2	TGTGCCAGCAGTGAAACGACAGTCTCCTACGAGCAGTACTTC	CASSETTVSYEQYF
TRBD1	medium-sized	TRBJ2-7	TRBV20-1	TGCAGTGCTAGACCCGGACAGGCTTCCTACGAGCAGTACTTC	CSARPGQASYEQYF
TRBD1	large	TRBJ2-7	TRBV19	TGTGCCAGTAGTTTGACAGGGGACCTCTACGAGCAGTACTTC	CASSLTGDLYEQYF
TRBD2	NA	TRBJ2-1	TRBV7-3	TGTGCCAGCAGCGCGGGAGGGCCTAACAATGAGCAGTTCTTC	CASSAGGPNNEQFF
TRBD1	NA	TRBJ2-7	TRBV5-1	TGCGCCAGCAGCTTGGGCGGGACAGGGGGCTCCTACGAGCAGTACTTC	CASSLGGTGGSYEQYF
NA	large	TRBJ2-3	TRBV24-1	TGTGCCACCAGTGATTTTCTAGGAGCAGATACGCAGTATTTT	CATSDFLGADTQYF
NA	NA	TRBJ2-7	TRBV24-1	TGTGCCAGCAGTTTCGGGTTAGATCAGTACTTC	CASSFGLDQYF
NA	NA	TRBJ1-2	TRBV2	TGTGCCAGCAAGACCGACAGCGACCTTGGCTACACCTTC	CASKTDSDLGYTF
NA	NA	TRBJ2-2	TRBV12-3/TRBV12-4	TGTGCCAGCAGTTTATGGGGGCTGAGCACCGGGGAGCTGTTTTTT	CASSLWGLSTGELFF
NA	once	TRBJ2-2	TRBV24-1	TGTGCCACCAGTGATACGAGGGTAGCGAACACCGGGGAGCTGTTTTTT	CATSDTRVANTGELFF
NA	NA	TRBJ1-2	TRBV5-1	TGCGCCAGCAGCTTGGACGGCAAGGTCTACACCTTC	CASSLDGKVYTF
TRBD2	NA	TRBJ2-2	TRBV7-9	TGTGCCAGCAGGACTAGCGGGAGTGTTACCGGGGAGCTGTTTTTT	CASRTSGSVTGELFF
NA	NA	TRBJ1-2	TRBV12-3/TRBV12-4	TGTGCCAGCAGGGCGGGACAAAGCCTTAACTATGGCTACACCTTC	CASRAGQSLNYGYTF
TRBD1	NA	TRBJ1-3	TRBV7-2	TGTGCCAGCAGCTTAGACAGGGGGCCGGGAAACACCATATATTTT	CASSLDRGPGNTIYF
TRBD2	NA	TRBJ2-3	TRBV6-5	TGTGCCAGCAGTTACTTCGGTGGCGGGGGGGCGACAGATACGCAGTATTTT	CASSYFGGGGATDTQYF
NA	NA	TRBJ1-2	TRBV24-1	TGTGCCACCAGCGCGGGCGGGGGCTATGGCTACACCTTC	CATSAGGGYGYTF
NA	medium-sized	TRBJ1-1	TRBV3-1	TGTGCCAGCAGCCCGTCGTGGGCGAACACTGAAGCTTTCTTT	CASSPSWANTEAFF
TRBD2	NA	TRBJ2-2	TRBV5-1	TGCGCCAGCAGCAGTAGCGGGAGGGCCGACACCGGGGAGCTGTTTTTT	CASSSSGRADTGELFF
NA	medium-sized	TRBJ2-1	TRBV7-3	TGTGCCAGCAGCTTAACAGGGCTCAATGAGCAGTTCTTC	CASSLTGLNEQFF
NA	NA	TRBJ2-1	TRBV2	TGTGCCAGCAGTGGTTCCACCAATGAGCAGTTCTTC	CASSGSTNEQFF
NA	once	TRBJ2-1	TRBV6-2/TRBV6-3	TGTGCCAGCAGTAAGATTCGAACGTTGCGGGTGACTTACAATGAGCAGTTCTTC	CASSKIRTLRVTYNEQFF
TRBD1	NA	TRBJ1-2	TRBV28	TGTGCCAGCAGTTCAACGGGACAGGGGACGGGTGGCTACACCTTC	CASSSTGQGTGGYTF